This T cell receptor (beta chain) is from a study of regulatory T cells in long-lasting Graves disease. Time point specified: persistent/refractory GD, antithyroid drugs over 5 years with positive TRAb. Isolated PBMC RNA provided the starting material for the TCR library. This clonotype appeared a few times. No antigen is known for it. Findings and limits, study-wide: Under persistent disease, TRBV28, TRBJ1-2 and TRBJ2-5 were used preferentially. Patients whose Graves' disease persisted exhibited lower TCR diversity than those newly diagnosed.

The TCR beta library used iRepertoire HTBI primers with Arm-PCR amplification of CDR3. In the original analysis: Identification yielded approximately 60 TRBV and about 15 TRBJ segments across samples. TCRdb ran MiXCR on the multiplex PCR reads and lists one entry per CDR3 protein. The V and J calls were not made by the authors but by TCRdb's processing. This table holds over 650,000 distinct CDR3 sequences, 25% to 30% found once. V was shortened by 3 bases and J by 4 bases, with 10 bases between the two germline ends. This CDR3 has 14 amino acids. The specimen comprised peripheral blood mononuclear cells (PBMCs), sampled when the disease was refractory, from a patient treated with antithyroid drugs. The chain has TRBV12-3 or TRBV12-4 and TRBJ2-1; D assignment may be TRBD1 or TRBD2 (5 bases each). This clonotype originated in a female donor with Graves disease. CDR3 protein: CASSFGTGYNEQFF. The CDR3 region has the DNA TGTGCCAGCAGTTTCGGGACGGGGTACAATGAGCAGTTCTTC.